The clone carrying this TCR beta chain was picked up a small number of times. Its target is not known. MiXCR was run by TCRdb on the PCR reads, yielding one entry per CDR3 protein. The sample has about 63,000 distinct CDR3 sequences; about 20% are singletons. Naive CD8 T cell sorting was performed on the CD8+CD4-CCR7+CD45RA+ phenotype. The CDR3 sequence is 13 residues long. V dropped 4 bases and J dropped 3; count of bases not matched to a gene: 3. In germline, CDR1 is PRHDT, CDR2 FYEKMQ (reference sequence). This specimen comes from a study of molecular identifiers for immune sequencing clone quantification. At the level of the study: In replicates, RNA from roughly 21,000 or 96,000 naive CD8 cells was split five ways, four sequenced.

General observations from the study: Clones that had above 20 RNA copies took up over 99% of effector molecules but under 1% in naive cells.

This clonotype originated in a human donor in good health. Some libraries in this study had Jurkat cell RNA spiked in. Sequenced material: naive CD8+ T cells from blood, with Jurkat cell RNA spiked in. Specified subset: FACS-sorted CD8+CD4-CCR7+CD45RA+ naive T cells. The chain carries TRBV13 and TRBJ2-7, with 7 bases fitting TRBD2. CDR3 bases: TGTGCCAGCAGCTCGGGACTAAACTACGAGCAGTACTTC. Protein: CASSSGLNYEQYF. The variable domain in full, with the rest retrieved from reference TRBV13 and TRBJ2-7, is AAGVIQSPRHLIKEKRETATLKCYPIPRHDTVYWYQQGPGQDPQFLISFYEKMQSDKGSIPDRFSAQQFSDYHSELNMSSLELGDSALYFCASSSGLNYEQYFGPGTRLTVT.